Listed below are T cell receptor beta chains from one sample, sequenced in a study of brain T cells in children with intractable seizures. Only in-frame clones appear in the TCRdb table, and some are missing; sequencing was by immunoSEQ multiplex PCR. The sample records about 80,000 clones, roughly 89% being singletons. This specimen was peripheral blood, taken at surgery. Receptors were obtained from a girl aged 2 to 9 with Rasmussen encephalitis and intractable seizures. Both conserved end residues are part of each CDR3. The D gene is left open where the match is weak. Expanded clones are given a class, and other clones once, few, many or no size at all.

>TRBV6-7|.|15|.|TRBJ1-2
CASSSYYRGRRGYTF
TGTGCCAGCAGCAGCTACTACAGAGGACGGAGGGGCTACACCTTC
>TRBV6-5|.|11|.|TRBJ2-7
CASMNLVEQYF
TGTGCCAGCATGAATTTGGTCGAGCAGTACTTC
>TRBV2|.|13|.|TRBJ2-5
CASRGGEQETQYF
TGTGCCAGCAGAGGAGGAGAGCAAGAGACCCAGTACTTC
>TRBV5-1|.|14|.|TRBJ1-1
CASSLEPLGTEAFF
TGCGCCAGCAGCTTGGAACCGTTGGGCACTGAAGCTTTCTTT
>TRBV12-3/TRBV12-4|.|13|.|TRBJ1-2
CASSLDLNYGYTF
TGTGCCAGCAGCCTGGACTTAAACTATGGCTACACCTTC
>TRBV30|.|14|.|TRBJ1-2
CAWSVGLGLGGYTF
TGTGCCTGGAGTGTAGGACTGGGGCTCGGGGGCTACACCTTC
>TRBV3-1/TRBV3-2|.|16|.|TRBJ2-6
CASSHQMGTGANVLTF
TGTGCCAGCAGCCACCAGATGGGGACTGGGGCCAACGTCCTGACTTTC
>TRBV6-6|TRBD2|15|.|TRBJ2-5
CASSLGLASSETQYF
TGTGCCAGCAGTTTGGGACTAGCTTCTTCAGAGACCCAGTACTTC
>TRBV7-9|.|14|.|TRBJ1-5
CASSLGGNHDPQHF
TGTGCCAGCAGCTTAGGGGGGAACCATGATCCCCAGCATTTT
>TRBV24-1|.|15|.|TRBJ2-3
CATSDSGTFPDTQYF
TGTGCCACCAGTGATTCAGGGACATTCCCAGATACGCAGTATTTT
>TRBV7-2|.|15|.|TRBJ1-2
CASSLAGGTLYGYTF
TGTGCCAGCAGCTTAGCGGGGGGTACCCTCTATGGCTACACCTTC
>TRBV29-1|.|14|.|TRBJ1-3
CSVERMESGNTIYF
TGCAGCGTTGAGCGCATGGAGTCTGGAAACACCATATATTTT
>TRBV4-1|.|14|.|TRBJ1-1
CASSPGRANTEAFF
TGCGCCAGCAGCCCGGGACGAGCGAACACTGAAGCTTTCTTT
>TRBV30|.|11|.|TRBJ1-2
CAWSAGDGYTF
TGTGCCTGGAGTGCAGGGGATGGCTACACCTTC
>TRBV11-3|.|12|.|TRBJ2-2
CASSPLPGELFF
TGTGCCAGCAGCCCACTTCCCGGGGAGCTGTTTTTT
>TRBV6-5|.|15|.|TRBJ1-1
CASSYRRGGDTEAFF
TGTGCCAGCAGTTACCGCCGAGGGGGGGACACTGAAGCTTTCTTT
>TRBV24-1|.|13|.|TRBJ1-6
CATSPGVSSPLHF
TGTGCCACCAGTCCAGGGGTCTCATCACCCCTCCACTTT
>TRBV27|TRBD1|17|.|TRBJ2-4
CASSPRPLDRGKNIQYF
TGTGCCAGCAGTCCGCGCCCTTTGGACAGGGGTAAAAACATTCAGTACTTC
>TRBV18|.|13|once|TRBJ2-7
CASSPTGTYEQYF
TGTGCCAGCTCACCCACAGGGACCTACGAGCAGTACTTC
>TRBV6-5|TRBD1|14|.|TRBJ2-7
CASSLTGGALEQYF
TGTGCCAGCAGTCTTACAGGGGGCGCGTTAGAGCAGTACTTC
>TRBV12-3/TRBV12-4|.|13|few|TRBJ1-1
CASSLEGRHKAFF
TGTGCCAGCAGTTTAGAGGGGCGCCATAAAGCTTTCTTT
>TRBV2|.|13|.|TRBJ1-1
CASAGRVSTEAFF
TGTGCCAGCGCGGGCAGGGTGAGCACTGAAGCTTTCTTT
>TRBV25-1|.|16|.|TRBJ1-3
CASSGSGRSSGNTIYF
TGTGCCAGCAGTGGATCTGGACGGAGCTCTGGAAACACCATATATTTT
>TRBV19|.|11|.|TRBJ1-2
CASSALYGYTF
TGTGCCAGTAGTGCCCTGTATGGCTACACCTTC
>TRBV7-6|TRBD1|15|once|TRBJ1-1
CASSLVDRGRTEAFF
TGTGCCAGCAGCTTGGTGGACAGGGGGCGAACTGAAGCTTTCTTT
>TRBV5-1|.|15|.|TRBJ2-7
CASSFRDGKLHEQYF
TGCGCCAGCAGCTTCCGGGACGGAAAACTTCACGAGCAGTACTTC
>TRBV29-1|.|11|.|TRBJ1-2
CSVGQSDGYTF
TGCAGCGTCGGACAGAGCGATGGCTACACCTTC
>TRBV19|.|15|.|TRBJ1-4
CASSTRQAPNEKLFF
TGTGCCAGTAGTACCCGACAGGCCCCTAATGAAAAACTGTTTTTT
>TRBV6-5|.|16|.|TRBJ1-4
CASSYLNGATNEKLFF
TGTGCCAGCAGTTACCTCAATGGAGCAACTAATGAAAAACTGTTTTTT
>TRBV6-5|.|13|.|TRBJ1-1
CASSGGQNTEAFF
TGTGCCAGCAGCGGGGGCCAGAACACTGAAGCTTTCTTT
>TRBV4-1|.|17|.|TRBJ1-4
CASSQDSSRATNEKLFF
TGCGCCAGCAGCCAAGATAGCAGCCGAGCAACTAATGAAAAACTGTTTTTT
>TRBV11-1|.|13|.|TRBJ1-3
CASSLALGNTIYF
TGTGCCAGCAGCTTAGCGCTTGGAAACACCATATATTTT
>TRBV3-1/TRBV3-2|.|13|.|TRBJ1-5
CASSQSPGQPQHF
TGTGCCAGCAGCCAAAGCCCGGGTCAGCCCCAGCATTTT